These 7 T cell receptor beta chains were all obtained from the same sample, sequenced in a study of blood T cell repertoires in COVID-19. The method was immunoSEQ multiplex PCR; TCRdb's version includes in-frame clones alone and lacks a portion of them. The sample has about 270,000 clones, about 87% seen once. The sample comprised peripheral blood. These TCRs come from a man in his fifties or sixties who had recovered from COVID-19.

In nucleotides, the CDR3 is TGTGCCAGCAGCGTAGGCGCCAGGGGGGATTCACCCCTCCACTTT. Amino acid sequence: CASSVGARGDSPLHF. The rearrangement links TRBV9 to TRBJ1-6; 7 positions match TRBD1. Germline loops: CDR1 SGDLS, CDR2 YYNGEE. V was clipped by 0 bases and J by 8 bases; unmatched bases: 5. This CDR3 contains 15 residues.

Only one count was recorded for this clone. The chain uses TRBV19 and TRBJ1-2, with 7 positions matching TRBD1. Per germline, CDR1 LNHDA and CDR2 SQIVND (reference sequence). V trimming: 8 bases; J trimming: 5 bases; junction bases outside the gene matches: 14. CDR3 length: 15 residues. As DNA, the CDR3 is TGTGCCAGTGCCCCTATCAGGGGGGCAGGGTATGGCTACACCTTC. It is translated as CASAPIRGAGYGYTF.

In this sample, this clone turned up once. The V call is TRBV6-5, the J call TRBJ2-3, with 7 bases fitting TRBD1. The CDR3 extends over 13 amino acids. V shed 7 bases and J 2 bases; nucleotides not matched to a gene: 3. Germline V gives CDR1 MNHEY, CDR2 SVGAGI. DNA of the CDR3: TGTGCCAGCAAGGGACAGCCCACAGATACGCAGTATTTT. This codes for CASKGQPTDTQYF.

The count of this clone is one. The J gene is TRBJ1-5, the V gene TRBV4-2, with a tentative D call TRBD1 (6 bases). CDR1 is LGHNA, CDR2 YNFKEQ, per germline. V was clipped by 0 bases and J by 8 bases, with 11 bases between them. The CDR3 loop spans 14 amino acids. CDR3 residues: CASSQETAGEPQHF. The CDR3 bases are TGTGCCAGCAGCCAAGAAACAGCAGGGGAGCCCCAGCATTTT.

In this sample, this clone turned up a few times. This sequence joins TRBV6-6 and TRBJ1-5; TRBD1 matches 9 bases. The CDR3 consists of 17 residues. J lost 5 bases, V lost 5 bases, and 13 bases had no gene match. Germline loops: CDR1 MNHNY, CDR2 SVGAGI (reference sequence). In DNA, the CDR3 is TGTGCCAGCAGTCACAAGTACAGGGGGCTGAGAGATCAGCCCCAGCATTTT. This translates into CASSHKYRGLRDQPQHF.

The chain joins TRBV19 to TRBJ1-4; 7 nucleotides agree with TRBD1. The CDR3 loop spans 16 amino acids. The V and J ends lost 4 bases and 7 bases, in that order; junction bases with no gene match: 12. Germline V gene data show CDR1 as LNHDA and CDR2 as SQIVND (reference sequence). CDR3 nucleotides: TGTGCCAGTAGTACCTCCCGACAGGGCCAGGGTGAAAAACTGTTTTTT. Translation gives CASSTSRQGQGEKLFF.

Notes on this clone: One end of the junction does not line up with germline, which may come from a read error. This chain connects TRBV5-4 to TRBJ2-2; the D gene is possibly TRBD1 (6 bases). This CDR3 spans 14 amino acids. Germline lookup yields CDR1 SGHNT and CDR2 YYREEE (reference sequence). The CDR3 sequence: CANSVLQGTGELFF. CDR3 sequence (DNA): TGTGCCAACAGCGTTCTACAGGGAACCGGGGAGCTGTTTTTT.